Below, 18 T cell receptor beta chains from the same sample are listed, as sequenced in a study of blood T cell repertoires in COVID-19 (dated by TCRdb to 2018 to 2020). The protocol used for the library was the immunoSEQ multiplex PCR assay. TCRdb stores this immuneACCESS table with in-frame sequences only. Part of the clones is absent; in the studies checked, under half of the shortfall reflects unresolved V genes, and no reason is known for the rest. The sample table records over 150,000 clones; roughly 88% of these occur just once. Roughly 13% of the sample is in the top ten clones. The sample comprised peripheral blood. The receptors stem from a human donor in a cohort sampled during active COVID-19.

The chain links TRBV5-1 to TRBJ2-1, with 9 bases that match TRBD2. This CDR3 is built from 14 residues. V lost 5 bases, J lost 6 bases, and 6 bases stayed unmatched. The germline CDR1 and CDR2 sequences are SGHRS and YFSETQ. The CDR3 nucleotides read TGCGCCAGCAGGGGTAGCGGGAGTTCCAATGAGCAGTTCTTC. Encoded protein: CASRGSGSSNEQFF.

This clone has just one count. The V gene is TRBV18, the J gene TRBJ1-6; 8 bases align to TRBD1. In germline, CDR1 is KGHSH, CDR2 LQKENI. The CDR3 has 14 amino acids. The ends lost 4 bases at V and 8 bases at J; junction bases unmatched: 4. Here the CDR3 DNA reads TGTGCCAGCTCACAGACAGGGGCGGATTCACCCCTCCACTTT. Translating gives CASSQTGADSPLHF.

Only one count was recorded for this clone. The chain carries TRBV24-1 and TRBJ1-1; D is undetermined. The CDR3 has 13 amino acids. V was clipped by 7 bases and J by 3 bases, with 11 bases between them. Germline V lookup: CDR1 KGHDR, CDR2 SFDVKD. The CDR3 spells CATSDPGDTEAFF. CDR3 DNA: TGTGCCACCAGCGACCCAGGCGACACTGAAGCTTTCTTT.

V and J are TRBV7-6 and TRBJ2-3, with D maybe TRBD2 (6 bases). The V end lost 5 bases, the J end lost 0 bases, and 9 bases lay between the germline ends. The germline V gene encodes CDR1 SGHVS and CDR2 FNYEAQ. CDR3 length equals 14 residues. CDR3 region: CASSRGMSTDTQYF. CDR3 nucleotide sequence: TGTGCCAGCAGCCGGGGGATGAGCACAGATACGCAGTATTTT.

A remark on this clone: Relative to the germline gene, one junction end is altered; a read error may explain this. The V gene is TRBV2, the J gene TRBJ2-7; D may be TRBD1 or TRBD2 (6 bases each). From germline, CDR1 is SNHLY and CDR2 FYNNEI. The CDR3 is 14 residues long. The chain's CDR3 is CASREGGGSFEQYF. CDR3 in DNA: TGTGCCAGCAGAGAAGGGGGAGGCTCCTTCGAGCAGTACTTC.

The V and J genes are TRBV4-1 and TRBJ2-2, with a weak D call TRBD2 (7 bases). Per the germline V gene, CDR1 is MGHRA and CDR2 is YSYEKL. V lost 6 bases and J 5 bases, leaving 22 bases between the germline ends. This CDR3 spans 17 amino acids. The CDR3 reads CASRKGGGQMETGELFF. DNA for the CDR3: TGCGCCAGCAGGAAGGGGGGAGGGCAAATGGAGACCGGGGAGCTGTTTTTT.

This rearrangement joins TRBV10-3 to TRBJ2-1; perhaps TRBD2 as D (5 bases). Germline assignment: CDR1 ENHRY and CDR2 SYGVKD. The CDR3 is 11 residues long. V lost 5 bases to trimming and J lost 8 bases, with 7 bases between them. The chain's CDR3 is CAISPGYEQFF. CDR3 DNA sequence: TGTGCCATCAGTCCGGGATATGAGCAGTTCTTC.

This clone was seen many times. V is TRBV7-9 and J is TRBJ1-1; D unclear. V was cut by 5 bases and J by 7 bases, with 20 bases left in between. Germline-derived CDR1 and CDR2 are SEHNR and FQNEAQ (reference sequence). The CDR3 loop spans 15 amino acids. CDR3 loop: CASSPSGVPTSEAFF. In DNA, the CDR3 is TGTGCCAGCAGCCCATCCGGGGTCCCCACAAGTGAAGCTTTCTTT.

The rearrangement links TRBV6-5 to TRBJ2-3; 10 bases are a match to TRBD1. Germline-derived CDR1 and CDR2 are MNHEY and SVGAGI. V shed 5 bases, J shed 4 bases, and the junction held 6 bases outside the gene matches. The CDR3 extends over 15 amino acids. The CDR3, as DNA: TGTGCCAGCAGTACCCGACAGGGGGCCGCAGATACGCAGTATTTT. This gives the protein CASSTRQGAADTQYF.

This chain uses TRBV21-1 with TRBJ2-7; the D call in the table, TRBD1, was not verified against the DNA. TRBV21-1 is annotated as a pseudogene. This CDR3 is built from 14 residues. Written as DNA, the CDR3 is TGTGCCAGCAGCAAAGATCCAGGGGCCAACGAGCAGTACTTC. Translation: CASSKDPGANEQYF.

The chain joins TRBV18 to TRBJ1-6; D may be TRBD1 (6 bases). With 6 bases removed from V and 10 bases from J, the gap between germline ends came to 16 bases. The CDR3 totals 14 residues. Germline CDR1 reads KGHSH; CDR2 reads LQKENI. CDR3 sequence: CASSTRGGASPLHF. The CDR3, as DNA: TGTGCCAGCTCGACACGGGGGGGCGCCTCACCCCTCCACTTT.

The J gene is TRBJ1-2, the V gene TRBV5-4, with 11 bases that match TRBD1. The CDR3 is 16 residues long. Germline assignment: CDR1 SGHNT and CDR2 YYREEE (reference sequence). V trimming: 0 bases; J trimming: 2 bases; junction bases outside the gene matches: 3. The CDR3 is CASSLGGTGGNYGYTF. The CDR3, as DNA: TGTGCCAGCAGCTTGGGGGGGACAGGGGGAAACTATGGCTACACCTTC. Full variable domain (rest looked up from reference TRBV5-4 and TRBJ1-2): ETGVTQSPTHLIKTRGQQVTLRCSSQSGHNTVSWYQQALGQGPQFIFQYYREEENGRGNFPPRFSGLQFPNYSSELNVNALELDDSALYLCASSLGGTGGNYGYTFGSGTRLTVV.

DNA for the CDR3: TGTGCCTATCCGAGCGGGAGCGCGTACACCGGGGAGCTGTTTTTT. It encodes CAYPSGSAYTGELFF. This rearrangement joins TRBV30 to TRBJ2-2, with 8 bases that match TRBD2. The germline V gene encodes CDR1 GTSNPN and CDR2 SVGIG (reference sequence). The CDR3 extends over 15 amino acids. V dropped 7 bases and J dropped 3; count of bases not matched to a gene: 10. The full variable domain, its missing parts supplied by reference TRBV30 and TRBJ2-2, is SQTIHQWPATLVQPVGSPLSLECTVEGTSNPNLYWYRQAAGRGLQLLFYSVGIGQISSEVPQNLSASRPQDRQFILSSKKLLLSDSGFYLCAYPSGSAYTGELFFGEGSRLTVL.

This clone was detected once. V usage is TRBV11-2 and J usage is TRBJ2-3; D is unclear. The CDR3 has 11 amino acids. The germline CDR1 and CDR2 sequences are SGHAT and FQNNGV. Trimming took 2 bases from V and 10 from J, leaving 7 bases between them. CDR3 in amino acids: CASSLYTAQYF. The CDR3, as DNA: TGTGCCAGCAGCTTATATACGGCGCAGTATTTT.

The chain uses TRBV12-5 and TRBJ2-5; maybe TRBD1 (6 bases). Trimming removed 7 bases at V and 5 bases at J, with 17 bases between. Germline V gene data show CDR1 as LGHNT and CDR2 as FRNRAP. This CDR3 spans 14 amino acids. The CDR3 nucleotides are TGTGCTAGTGCCTTGTGGGGGCTGAAGGAGACCCAGTACTTC. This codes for CASALWGLKETQYF.

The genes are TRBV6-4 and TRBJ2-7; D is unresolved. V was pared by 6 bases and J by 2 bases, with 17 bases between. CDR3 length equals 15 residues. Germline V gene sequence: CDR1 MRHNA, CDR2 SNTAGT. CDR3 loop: CASSARGARTYEQYF. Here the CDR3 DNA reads TGTGCCAGCAGCGCCCGCGGAGCGAGAACCTACGAGCAGTACTTC.

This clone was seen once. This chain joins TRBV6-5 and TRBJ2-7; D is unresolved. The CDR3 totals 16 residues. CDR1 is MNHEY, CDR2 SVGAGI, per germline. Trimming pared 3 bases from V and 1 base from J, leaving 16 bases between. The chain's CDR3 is CASSYQVTYSSYEQYF. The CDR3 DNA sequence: TGTGCCAGCAGTTATCAGGTTACTTACTCTTCCTACGAGCAGTACTTC.

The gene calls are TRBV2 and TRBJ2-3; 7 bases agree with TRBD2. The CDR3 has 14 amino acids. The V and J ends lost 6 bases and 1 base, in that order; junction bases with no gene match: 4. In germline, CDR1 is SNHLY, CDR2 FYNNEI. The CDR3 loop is CASRGTSGTDTQYF. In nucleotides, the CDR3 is TGTGCCAGCAGGGGAACTAGCGGCACAGATACGCAGTATTTT.